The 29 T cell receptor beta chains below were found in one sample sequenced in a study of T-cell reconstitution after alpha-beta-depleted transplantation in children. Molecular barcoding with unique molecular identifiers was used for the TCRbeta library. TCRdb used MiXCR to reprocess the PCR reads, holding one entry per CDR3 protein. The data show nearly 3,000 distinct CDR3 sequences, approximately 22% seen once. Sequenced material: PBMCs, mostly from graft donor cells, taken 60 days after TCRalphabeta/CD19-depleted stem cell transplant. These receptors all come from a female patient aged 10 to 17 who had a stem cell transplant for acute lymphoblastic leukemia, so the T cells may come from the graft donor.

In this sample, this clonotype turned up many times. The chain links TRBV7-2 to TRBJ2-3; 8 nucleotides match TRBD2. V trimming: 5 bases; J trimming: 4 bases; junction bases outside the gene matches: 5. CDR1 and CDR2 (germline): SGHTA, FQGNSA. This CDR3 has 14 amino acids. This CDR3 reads CASSPRGGPDTQYF. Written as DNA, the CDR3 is TGTGCCAGCAGCCCCCGCGGGGGGCCAGATACGCAGTATTTT.

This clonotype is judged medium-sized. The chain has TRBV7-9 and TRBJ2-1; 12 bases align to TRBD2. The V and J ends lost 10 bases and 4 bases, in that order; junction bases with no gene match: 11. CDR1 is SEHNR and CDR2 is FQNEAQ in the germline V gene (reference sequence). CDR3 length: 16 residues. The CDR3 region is CAIPGASGRVYNEQFF. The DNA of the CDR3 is TGTGCCATCCCTGGGGCTAGCGGGAGGGTTTACAATGAGCAGTTCTTC.

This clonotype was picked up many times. Written as DNA, the CDR3 is TGTGCCAGCAGCCCACTGACAGCTATGAACACTGAAGCTTTCTTT. This sequence encodes CASSPLTAMNTEAFF. The gene calls are TRBV7-9 and TRBJ1-1, with D possibly being TRBD1 (5 bases). Germline V gives CDR1 SEHNR, CDR2 FQNEAQ (reference sequence). Trimming removed 5 bases from V and 0 bases from J, with 13 bases in between. The CDR3 covers 15 residues.

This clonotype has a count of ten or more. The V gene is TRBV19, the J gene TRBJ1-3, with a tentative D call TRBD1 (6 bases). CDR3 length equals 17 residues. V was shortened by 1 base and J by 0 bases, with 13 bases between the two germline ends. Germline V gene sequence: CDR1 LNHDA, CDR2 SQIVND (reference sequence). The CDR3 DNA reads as TGTGCCAGTAGTATAGTGGACAGACGAATCTCTGGAAACACCATATATTTT. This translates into CASSIVDRRISGNTIYF.

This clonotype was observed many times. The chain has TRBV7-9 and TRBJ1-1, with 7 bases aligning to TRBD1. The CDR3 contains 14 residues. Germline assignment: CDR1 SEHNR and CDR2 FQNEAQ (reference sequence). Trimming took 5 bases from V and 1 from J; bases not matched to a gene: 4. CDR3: CASSPGTENTEAFF. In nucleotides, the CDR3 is TGTGCCAGCAGCCCCGGGACAGAGAACACTGAAGCTTTCTTT.

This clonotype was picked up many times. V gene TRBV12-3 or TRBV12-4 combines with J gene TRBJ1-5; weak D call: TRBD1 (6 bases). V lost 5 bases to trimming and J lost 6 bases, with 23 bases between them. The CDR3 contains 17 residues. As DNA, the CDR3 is TGTGCCAGCAGTACAGGGACAAGGGGGGGGGATTCTCAGCCCCAGCATTTT. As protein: CASSTGTRGGDSQPQHF.

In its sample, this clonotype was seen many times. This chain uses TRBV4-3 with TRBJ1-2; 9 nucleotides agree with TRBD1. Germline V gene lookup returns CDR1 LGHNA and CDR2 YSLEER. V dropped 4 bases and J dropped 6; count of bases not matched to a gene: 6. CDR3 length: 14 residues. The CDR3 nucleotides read TGCGCCAGCAGCCGCACACAGGGGGCTGATGGCTACACCTTC. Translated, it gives CASSRTQGADGYTF.

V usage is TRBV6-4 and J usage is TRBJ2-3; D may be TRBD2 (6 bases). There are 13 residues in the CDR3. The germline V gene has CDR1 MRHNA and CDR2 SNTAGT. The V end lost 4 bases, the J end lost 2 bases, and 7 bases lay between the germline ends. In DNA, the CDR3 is TGTGCCAGCAGTGCGGGAGACACAGATACGCAGTATTTT. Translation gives CASSAGDTDTQYF.

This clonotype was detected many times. The CDR3 here is CASRWGGSNTLLTGAEAFF. The CDR3 nucleotides are TGTGCCAGCAGGTGGGGGGGGTCCAATACCTTACTAACAGGGGCTGAAGCTTTCTTT. V gene TRBV6-4 combines with J gene TRBJ1-1; 7 bases agree with TRBD1. The length of the CDR3 is 19 residues. Germline V gene lookup returns CDR1 MRHNA and CDR2 SNTAGT. Trimming at V came to 6 bases and at J to 6 bases, leaving 25 bases not matched to a gene.

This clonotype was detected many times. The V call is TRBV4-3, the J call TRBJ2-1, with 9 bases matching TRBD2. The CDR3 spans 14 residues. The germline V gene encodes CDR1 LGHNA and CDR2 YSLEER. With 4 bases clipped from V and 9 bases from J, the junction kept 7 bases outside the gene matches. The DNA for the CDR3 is TGCGCCAGCAGCCGCCGGGGACTAGCAAGTGAGCAGTTCTTC. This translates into CASSRRGLASEQFF.

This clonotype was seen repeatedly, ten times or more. The CDR3 DNA follows: TGTGCCAGCAGCTTACAGGGATCCCCTCACTACGAGCAGTACTTC. Translating it yields CASSLQGSPHYEQYF. The V call is TRBV7-2, the J call TRBJ2-7, with D possibly TRBD1 on 5 matching bases. The CDR3 spans 15 residues. Trimming removed 2 bases from V and 3 bases from J, with 14 bases in between. Germline CDR1 and CDR2: SGHTA and FQGNSA.

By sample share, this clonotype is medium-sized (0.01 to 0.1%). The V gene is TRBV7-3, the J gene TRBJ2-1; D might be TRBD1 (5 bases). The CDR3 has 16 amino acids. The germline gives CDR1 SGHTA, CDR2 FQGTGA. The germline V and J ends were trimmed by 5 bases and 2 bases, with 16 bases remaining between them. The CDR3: CASSPRGRATYNEQFF. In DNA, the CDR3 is TGTGCCAGCAGCCCCAGAGGCAGGGCAACCTACAATGAGCAGTTCTTC.

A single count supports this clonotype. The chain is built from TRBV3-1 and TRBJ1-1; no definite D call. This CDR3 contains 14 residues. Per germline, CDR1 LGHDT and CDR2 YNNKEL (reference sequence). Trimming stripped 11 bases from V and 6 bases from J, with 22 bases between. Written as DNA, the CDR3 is TGTGCCTTCAGTTTAGAAGGGCGGTACGCTGAAGCTTTCTTT. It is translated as CAFSLEGRYAEAFF.

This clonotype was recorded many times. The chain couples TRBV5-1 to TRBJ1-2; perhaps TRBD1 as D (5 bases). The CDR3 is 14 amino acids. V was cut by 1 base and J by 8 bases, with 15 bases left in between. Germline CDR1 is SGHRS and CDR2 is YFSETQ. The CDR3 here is CASSLQDTTNGYTF. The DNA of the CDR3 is TGCGCCAGCAGCTTGCAGGACACGACCAACGGCTACACCTTC.

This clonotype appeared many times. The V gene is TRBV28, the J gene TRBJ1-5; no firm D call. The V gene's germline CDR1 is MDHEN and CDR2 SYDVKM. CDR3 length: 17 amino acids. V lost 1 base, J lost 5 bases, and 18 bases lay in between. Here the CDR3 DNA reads TGTGCCAGCAGTTTATTCCGGGGAGGGAGGCGAGATCAGCCCCAGCATTTT. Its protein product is CASSLFRGGRRDQPQHF.

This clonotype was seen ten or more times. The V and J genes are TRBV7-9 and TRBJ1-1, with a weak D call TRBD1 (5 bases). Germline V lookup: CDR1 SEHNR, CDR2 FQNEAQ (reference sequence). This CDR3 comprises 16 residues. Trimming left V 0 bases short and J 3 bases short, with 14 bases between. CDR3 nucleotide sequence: TGTGCCAGCAGCTTAGCGTTCCAGGGTAGGGACACTGAAGCTTTCTTT. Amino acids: CASSLAFQGRDTEAFF.

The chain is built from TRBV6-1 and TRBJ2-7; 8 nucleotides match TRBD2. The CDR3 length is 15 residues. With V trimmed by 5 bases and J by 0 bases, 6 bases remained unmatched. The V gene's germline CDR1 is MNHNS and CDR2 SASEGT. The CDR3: CASSPKAGDSYEQYF. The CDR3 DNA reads TGTGCCAGCAGTCCCAAAGCGGGAGACTCCTACGAGCAGTACTTC.

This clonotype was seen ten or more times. DNA for the CDR3: TGCGCCAGCAGTACCGGGACTAGCACAGATACGCAGTATTTT. This gives the protein CASSTGTSTDTQYF. The gene calls are TRBV10-2 and TRBJ2-3, with D tentatively TRBD2 (6 bases). The CDR3 consists of 14 residues. The V end was cut by 5 bases, the J end by 0 bases, with 9 bases between. Per the germline V gene, CDR1 is WSHSY and CDR2 is SAAADI.

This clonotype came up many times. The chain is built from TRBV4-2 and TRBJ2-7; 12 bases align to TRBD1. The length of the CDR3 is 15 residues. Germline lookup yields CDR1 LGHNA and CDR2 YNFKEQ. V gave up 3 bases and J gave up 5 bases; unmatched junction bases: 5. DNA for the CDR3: TGTGCCAGCAGCCAGGCCGGGACAGGGGGCAACGAGCAGTACTTC. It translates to CASSQAGTGGNEQYF.

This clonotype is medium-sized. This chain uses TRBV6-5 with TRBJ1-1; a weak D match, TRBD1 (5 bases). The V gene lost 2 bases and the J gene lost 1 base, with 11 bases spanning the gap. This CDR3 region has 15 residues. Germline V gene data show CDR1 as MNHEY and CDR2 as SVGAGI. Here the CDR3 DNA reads TGTGCCAGCAGTTACGGACAACCCCGGAACACTGAAGCTTTCTTT. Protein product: CASSYGQPRNTEAFF.

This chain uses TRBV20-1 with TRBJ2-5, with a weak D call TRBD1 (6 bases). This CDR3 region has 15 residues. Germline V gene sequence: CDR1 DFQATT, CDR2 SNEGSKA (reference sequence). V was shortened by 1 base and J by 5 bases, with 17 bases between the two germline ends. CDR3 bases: TGCAGTGCTAGAGCCGGAGGACAGTGGAAGGAGACCCAGTACTTC. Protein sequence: CSARAGGQWKETQYF.

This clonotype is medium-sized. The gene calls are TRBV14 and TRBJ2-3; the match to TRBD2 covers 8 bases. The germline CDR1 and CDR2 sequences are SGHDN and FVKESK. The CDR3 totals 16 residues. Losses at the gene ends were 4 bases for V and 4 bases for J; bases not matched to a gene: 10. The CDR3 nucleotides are TGTGCCAGCAGCCGAGCCATTCCGGGAGGGCCAGATACGCAGTATTTT. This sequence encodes CASSRAIPGGPDTQYF.

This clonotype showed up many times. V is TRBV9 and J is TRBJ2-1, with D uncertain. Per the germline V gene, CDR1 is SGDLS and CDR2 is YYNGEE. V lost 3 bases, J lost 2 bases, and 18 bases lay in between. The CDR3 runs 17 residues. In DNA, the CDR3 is TGTGCCAGCAGCGATCGCTTGTTGTCATGGGCCTACAATGAGCAGTTCTTC. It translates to CASSDRLLSWAYNEQFF.

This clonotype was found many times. This chain's CDR3 is CASKPGRTEAFF. The CDR3 region has the DNA TGTGCCAGCAAGCCGGGGCGCACTGAAGCTTTCTTT. This chain links TRBV12-3 or TRBV12-4 with TRBJ1-1; D is possibly TRBD1 (5 bases). V was shortened by 7 bases and J by 4 bases, with 10 bases between the two germline ends. This CDR3 has 12 residues.

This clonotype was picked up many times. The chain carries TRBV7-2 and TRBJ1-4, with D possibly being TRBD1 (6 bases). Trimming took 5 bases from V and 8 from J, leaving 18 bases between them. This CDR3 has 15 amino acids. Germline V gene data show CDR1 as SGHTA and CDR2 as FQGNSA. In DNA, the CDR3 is TGTGCCAGCAGCCTCCCGGGACAAGGAACCGAAAAACTGTTTTTT. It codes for CASSLPGQGTEKLFF.

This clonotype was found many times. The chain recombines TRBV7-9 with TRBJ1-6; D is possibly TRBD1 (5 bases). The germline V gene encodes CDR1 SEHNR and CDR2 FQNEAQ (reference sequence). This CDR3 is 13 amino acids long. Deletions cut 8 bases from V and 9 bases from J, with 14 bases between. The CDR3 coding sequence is TGTGCCAGCGCGTGGGGGGGGACTTCACCCCTCCACTTT. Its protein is CASAWGGTSPLHF.

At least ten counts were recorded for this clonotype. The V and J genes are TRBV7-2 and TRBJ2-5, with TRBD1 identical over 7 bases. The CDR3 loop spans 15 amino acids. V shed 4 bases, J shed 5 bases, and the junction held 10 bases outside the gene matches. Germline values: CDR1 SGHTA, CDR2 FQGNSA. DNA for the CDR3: TGTGCCAGCAGCTCCGAGACAGGGAGATGGGAGACCCAGTACTTC. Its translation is CASSSETGRWETQYF. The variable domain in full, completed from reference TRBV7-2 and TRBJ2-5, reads GAGVSQSPSNKVTEKGKDVELRCDPISGHTALYWYRQSLGQGLEFLIYFQGNSAPDKSGLPSDRFSAERTGGSVSTLTIQRTQQEDSAVYLCASSSETGRWETQYFGPGTRLLVL.

In DNA form, the CDR3 reads TGTGCCAGAAGATTAGATTGGCTTAGCTCTGGAAACACCATATATTTT. Its translation is CARRLDWLSSGNTIYF. The chain is built from TRBV7-9 and TRBJ1-3; D is uncertain. V was cut by 9 bases and J by 0 bases, with 18 bases left in between. Germline loops: CDR1 SEHNR, CDR2 FQNEAQ (reference sequence). The CDR3 consists of 16 residues.

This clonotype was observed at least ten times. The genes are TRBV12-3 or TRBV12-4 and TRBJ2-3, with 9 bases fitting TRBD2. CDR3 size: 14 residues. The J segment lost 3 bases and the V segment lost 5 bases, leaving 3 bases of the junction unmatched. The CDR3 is CASSHSGSTDTQYF. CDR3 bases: TGTGCCAGCAGTCATAGCGGGAGTACAGATACGCAGTATTTT.